What follows are 9 T cell receptor beta chains derived from one specimen sequenced in a study of T cell responses to AZD1222 COVID-19 vaccine. Assay: immunoSEQ multiplex PCR; the TCRdb copy retains only in-frame clones and omits some. The sample includes some 100,000 clones, roughly 89% of them seen just once. The sequencing used peripheral blood, collected on day 0 of AZD1222 vaccination. These receptors all stem from an adult in good health.

This clone has more than one count but fewer than ten. The V call is TRBV6-4, the J call TRBJ2-1; 9 bases are shared with TRBD2. Germline V gene sequence: CDR1 MRHNA, CDR2 SNTAGT. This CDR3 contains 15 residues. J lost 5 bases, V lost 1 base, and 3 bases had no gene match. CDR3 bases: TGTGCCAGCAGTGACTTCCCTAGCGGGGACAATGAGCAGTTCTTC. Its protein product is CASSDFPSGDNEQFF.

On this clone itself: Within the sample, other DNA sequences also encode this same CDR3. The chain has TRBV2 and TRBJ1-1; 8 nucleotides agree with TRBD1. This CDR3 comprises 14 residues. CDR1 is SNHLY, CDR2 FYNNEI, per germline. The trim removed 4 bases at V and 3 bases at J, leaving 4 bases unmatched. CDR3 loop: CASSVQGGDTEAFF. The CDR3 bases are TGTGCCAGCAGTGTACAGGGGGGGGACACTGAAGCTTTCTTT.

The sample holds a few counts of this clone. This chain joins TRBV30 and TRBJ2-6; a possible D gene is TRBD2 (5 bases). The V gene's germline CDR1 is GTSNPN and CDR2 SVGIG (reference sequence). The CDR3 loop spans 14 amino acids. Between the trimmed V and J ends, which lost 5 bases and 0 bases, there was a span of 8 bases. The CDR3 loop reads CAWGLGSGANVLTF. In DNA form, the CDR3 reads TGTGCCTGGGGACTTGGCTCTGGGGCCAACGTCCTGACTTTC.

Here the CDR3 DNA reads TGTGCCATCAGATCCGGGCGGGAGCGGTCTGGGGCCAACGTCCTGACTTTC. Translation gives CAIRSGRERSGANVLTF. This chain links TRBV10-3 with TRBJ2-6; 7 bases are a match to TRBD2. After removal of 6 bases from V and 1 base from J, the junction contained 9 bases not matched to a gene. Germline assignment: CDR1 ENHRY and CDR2 SYGVKD. The CDR3 is 17 residues long.

The sample holds one count of this clone. CDR3 sequence: CASSQVTGRSNQPQHF. DNA for the CDR3: TGCGCCAGCAGCCAAGTTACAGGGAGAAGCAATCAGCCCCAGCATTTT. The V gene is TRBV4-1, the J gene TRBJ1-5; TRBD1 might be the D (6 bases). The CDR3 covers 16 residues. Germline assignment: CDR1 MGHRA and CDR2 YSYEKL. Trimming removed 1 base at V and 1 base at J, with 11 bases between.

The chain couples TRBV9 to TRBJ2-7; the match to TRBD2 covers 11 bases. The CDR3 has 14 residues. With V trimmed by 4 bases and J by 5 bases, 5 bases remained unmatched. The germline CDR1 and CDR2 sequences are SGDLS and YYNGEE. CDR3 in amino acids: CASSPTSGDDEQYF. CDR3 nucleotide sequence: TGTGCCAGCAGCCCGACTAGCGGGGACGACGAGCAGTACTTC.

In the case of this clone: The identical CDR3 is also encoded by other nucleotide sequences in the sample. The chain carries TRBV18 and TRBJ1-5, with TRBD1 as a possible D gene (6 bases). The V end was cut by 3 bases, the J end by 2 bases, with 8 bases between. Germline V gene lookup returns CDR1 KGHSH and CDR2 LQKENI. The CDR3 covers 14 residues. CDR3 protein: CASSPRQGNQPQHF. CDR3 DNA sequence: TGTGCCAGCTCACCCCGACAGGGCAATCAGCCCCAGCATTTT.

This clone appeared a few times. The CDR3 spells CASSSSLTIFYEQYF. CDR3 DNA sequence: TGTGCCAGCAGCAGTTCCCTAACAATATTCTACGAGCAGTACTTC. J is TRBJ2-7 and V is TRBV5-6; the D is unclear. In germline, CDR1 is SGHDT, CDR2 YYEEEE. CDR3 length equals 15 residues. V was pared by 4 bases and J by 3 bases, with 17 bases between.

The chain has TRBV7-3 and TRBJ1-2, with 9 bases that match TRBD1. Losses at the gene ends were 3 bases for V and 2 bases for J; bases not matched to a gene: 7. Germline lookup yields CDR1 SGHTA and CDR2 FQGTGA. This CDR3 is 16 amino acids long. The CDR3 here is CASSFHPGQGNYGYTF. The CDR3 bases are TGTGCCAGCAGCTTCCACCCGGGACAGGGAAACTATGGCTACACCTTC. Full variable domain (missing parts from reference TRBV7-3 and TRBJ1-2): GAGVSQTPSNKVTEKGKYVELRCDPISGHTALYWYRQSLGQGPEFLIYFQGTGAADDSGLPNDRFFAVRPEGSVSTLKIQRTERGDSAVYLCASSFHPGQGNYGYTFGSGTRLTVV.